This record looks at one T cell receptor (beta chain) sequence and its context. Antigen specificity is unknown. This sample is part of a study of response to subunit inactivated influenza vaccine. The CDR3 loop spans 12 amino acids. In germline, CDR1 is SEHNR, CDR2 FQNEAQ (reference sequence). V was cut by 5 bases and J by 9 bases, with 12 bases left in between. Study-level results: A suggestion made by the authors is that each seasonal influenza vaccination recruits few new T cells.

TCRdb re-analysed the RT-PCR reads in MiXCR, keeping a single row per CDR3 protein. The sample holds 650,000 to 800,000 distinct CDR3 sequences, under 20% seen once. This chain links TRBV7-9 with TRBJ2-3; D uncertain. This specimen was PBMCs from blood, taken about 5 days after vaccination. The receptor was derived from a man aged 45-65 years who received an inactivated influenza vaccine. DNA for the CDR3: TGTGCCAGCAGCACGGCCGTTGGAACGCAGTATTTT. It is translated as CASSTAVGTQYF.